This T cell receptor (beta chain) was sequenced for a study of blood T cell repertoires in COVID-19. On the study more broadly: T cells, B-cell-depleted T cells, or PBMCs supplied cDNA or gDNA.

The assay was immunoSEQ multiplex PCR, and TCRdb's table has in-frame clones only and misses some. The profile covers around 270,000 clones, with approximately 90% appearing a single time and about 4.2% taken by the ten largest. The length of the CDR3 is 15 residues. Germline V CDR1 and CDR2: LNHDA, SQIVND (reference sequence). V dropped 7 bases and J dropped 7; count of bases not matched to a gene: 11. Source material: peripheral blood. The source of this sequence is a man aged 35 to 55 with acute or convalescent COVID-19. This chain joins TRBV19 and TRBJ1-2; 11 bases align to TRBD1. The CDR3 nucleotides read TGTGCCAGTATGGAGTTTGGACAGGGGGCGGTTGGCTACACCTTC. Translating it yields CASMEFGQGAVGYTF. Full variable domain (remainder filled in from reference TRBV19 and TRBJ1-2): DGGITQSPKYLFRKEGQNVTLSCEQNLNHDAMYWYRQDPGQGLRLIYYSQIVNDFQKGDIAEGYSVSREKKESFPLTVTSAQKNPTAFYLCASMEFGQGAVGYTFGSGTRLTVV.